This T cell receptor beta chain was recovered during a study of vaccination and CD4 T cells after COVID-19. Overall study: Post-vaccine sample collection happened at a median of about 10 weeks after dose two, ranging 14 to 241. The authors used overlapping spike peptides from SARS-CoV-2, HCoV-NL63, HCoV-OC43 and HCoV-229E to stimulate cells. Study results and caveats: The median count of SARS-CoV-2-reactive clonotypes rose from approximately 21 to 40, not significantly.

CDR1 and CDR2 from the germline V gene are LNHDA and SQIVND (reference sequence). V was shortened by 5 bases and J by 10 bases, with 12 bases between the two germline ends. The CDR3 is 13 residues long. With the Oncomine TCR Beta short-read assay, DNA from cultured CD4+ T cells was sequenced. TCRdb reprocessed the PCR reads with MiXCR, giving one entry per CDR3 protein. Of approximately 17,000 distinct CDR3 sequences in the sample, roughly 50% were seen once. Sample treatment: roughly nine-day PBMC culture with coronavirus spike peptide pools or control peptides (ViraFEST assay). After expanding antigen-specific T cells with peptide pools, ViraFEST sequenced their TCRs. The table lists this clonotype with a few counts. What it recognizes is unknown.

Sequences were obtained from CD4+ T cells from blood, cultured in vitro. The V gene is TRBV19, the J gene TRBJ1-6; D is perhaps TRBD1 (5 bases). This TCR came from a human donor who had recovered from COVID-19. CDR3 in DNA: TGTGCCAGTAGTTGGGGGGGAGTGTCACCCCTCCACTTT. It yields the protein CASSWGGVSPLHF. Using reference TRBV19 and TRBJ1-6 for the parts outside the CDR3, the full variable domain is DGGITQSPKYLFRKEGQNVTLSCEQNLNHDAMYWYRQDPGQGLRLIYYSQIVNDFQKGDIAEGYSVSREKKESFPLTVTSAQKNPTAFYLCASSWGGVSPLHFGNGTRLTVT.